The following is a TCR beta chain sequence with its context. Antigen: not known. Profiled with immunoSEQ multiplex PCR; TCRdb holds only in-frame clones, not every one. The sample consists of around 15,000 clones, 65% to 85% of them appearing once. This entry comes from a study of tumor-infiltrating lymphocytes in localized non-small cell lung cancer. Overall study findings and caveats: Only some patients had TCR sequencing, depending on available tissue. Tumors had more T cell infiltration than uninvolved lung, per TCRbeta sequencing and CD3 counts. Each assay used a separate piece of the same tissue.

V shed 4 bases and J 5 bases; nucleotides not matched to a gene: 17. The CDR3 is 18 residues long. The germline CDR1 and CDR2 sequences are WNHNN and SYGVQD (reference sequence). The clonotype originates from a human donor with non-small cell lung cancer. The sequenced sample consisted of uninvolved lung tissue not adjacent to the tumor. The chain carries TRBV10-1 and TRBJ2-3; 8 bases align to TRBD2. As DNA, the CDR3 is TGCGCCAGCAGTGCGGGACGTATGGGGAGCGGGAGAATAGATACGCAGTATTTT. Translation gives CASSAGRMGSGRIDTQYF.